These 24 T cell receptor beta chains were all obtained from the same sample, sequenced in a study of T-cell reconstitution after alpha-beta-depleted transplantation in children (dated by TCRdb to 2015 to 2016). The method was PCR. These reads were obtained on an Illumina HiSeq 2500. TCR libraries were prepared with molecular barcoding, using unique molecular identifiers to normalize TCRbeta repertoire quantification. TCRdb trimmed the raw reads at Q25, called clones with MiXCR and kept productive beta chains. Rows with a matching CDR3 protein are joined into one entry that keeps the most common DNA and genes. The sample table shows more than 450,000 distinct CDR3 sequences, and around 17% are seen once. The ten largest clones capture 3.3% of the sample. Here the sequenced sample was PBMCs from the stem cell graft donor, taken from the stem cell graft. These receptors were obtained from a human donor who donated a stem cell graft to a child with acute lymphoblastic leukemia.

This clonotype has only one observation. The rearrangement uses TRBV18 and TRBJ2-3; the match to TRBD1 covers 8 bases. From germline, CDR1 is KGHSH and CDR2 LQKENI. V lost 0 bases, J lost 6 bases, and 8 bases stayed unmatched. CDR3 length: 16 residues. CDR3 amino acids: CASSPPRTGPWDTQYF. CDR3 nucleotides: TGTGCCAGCTCACCACCTAGGACAGGGCCTTGGGATACGCAGTATTTT.

The CDR3 nucleotides read TGTGCCAGCAGCTTAGTGACTGGACGAGAAAACGTCCTGACTTTC. Its protein is CASSLVTGRENVLTF. The chain uses TRBV7-9 and TRBJ2-6; D unclear. V lost 1 base to trimming and J lost 10 bases, with 14 bases between them. Germline V lookup: CDR1 SEHNR, CDR2 FQNEAQ (reference sequence). This CDR3 spans 15 amino acids.

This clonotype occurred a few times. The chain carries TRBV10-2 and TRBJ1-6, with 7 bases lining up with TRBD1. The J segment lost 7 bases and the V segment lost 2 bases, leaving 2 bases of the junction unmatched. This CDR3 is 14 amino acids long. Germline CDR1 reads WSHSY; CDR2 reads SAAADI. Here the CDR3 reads CASSEEQGNSPLHF. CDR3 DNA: TGCGCCAGCAGTGAGGAACAGGGGAATTCACCCCTCCACTTT.

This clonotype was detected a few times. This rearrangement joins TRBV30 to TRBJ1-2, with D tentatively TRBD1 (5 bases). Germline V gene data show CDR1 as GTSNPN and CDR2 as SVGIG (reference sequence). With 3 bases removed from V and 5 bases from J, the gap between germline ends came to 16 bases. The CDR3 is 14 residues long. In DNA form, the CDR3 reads TGTGCCTGGAGCCCCCCGGGAGGGGAGTATGGCTACACCTTC. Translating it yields CAWSPPGGEYGYTF.

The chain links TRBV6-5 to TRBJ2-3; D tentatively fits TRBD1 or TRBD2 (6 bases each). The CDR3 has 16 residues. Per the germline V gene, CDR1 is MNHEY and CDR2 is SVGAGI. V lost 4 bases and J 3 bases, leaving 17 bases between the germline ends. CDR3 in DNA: TGTGCCAGCAGTTCCCTCCCCGGGGGCCGGACAGATACGCAGTATTTT. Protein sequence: CASSSLPGGRTDTQYF.

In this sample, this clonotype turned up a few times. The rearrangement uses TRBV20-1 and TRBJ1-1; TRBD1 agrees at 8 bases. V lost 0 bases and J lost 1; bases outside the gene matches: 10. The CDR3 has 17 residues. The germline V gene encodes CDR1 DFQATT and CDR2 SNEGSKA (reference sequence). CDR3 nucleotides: TGCAGTGCTAGAGATAGAGGGCAGGGGGCTACGAACACTGAAGCTTTCTTT. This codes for CSARDRGQGATNTEAFF.

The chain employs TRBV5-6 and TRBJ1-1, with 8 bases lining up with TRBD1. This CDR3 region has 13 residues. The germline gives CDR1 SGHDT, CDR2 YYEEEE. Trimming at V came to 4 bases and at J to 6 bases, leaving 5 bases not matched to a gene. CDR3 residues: CASSPWTGPEAFF. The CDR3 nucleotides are TGTGCCAGCAGCCCCTGGACAGGGCCTGAAGCTTTCTTT.

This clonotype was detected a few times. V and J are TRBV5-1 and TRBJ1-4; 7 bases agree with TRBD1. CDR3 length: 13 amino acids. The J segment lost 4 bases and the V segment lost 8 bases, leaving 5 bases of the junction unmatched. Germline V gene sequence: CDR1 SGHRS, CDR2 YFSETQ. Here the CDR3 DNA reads TGCGCCAGTGGTCGGGACAGTAATGAAAAACTGTTTTTT. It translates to CASGRDSNEKLFF.

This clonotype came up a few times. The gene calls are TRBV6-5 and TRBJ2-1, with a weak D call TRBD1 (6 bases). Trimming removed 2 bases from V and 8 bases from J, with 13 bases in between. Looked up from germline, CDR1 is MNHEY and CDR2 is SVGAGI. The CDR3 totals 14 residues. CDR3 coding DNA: TGTGCCAGCAGTTACGCCGACAGGCGGGATGAGCAGTTCTTC. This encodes CASSYADRRDEQFF.

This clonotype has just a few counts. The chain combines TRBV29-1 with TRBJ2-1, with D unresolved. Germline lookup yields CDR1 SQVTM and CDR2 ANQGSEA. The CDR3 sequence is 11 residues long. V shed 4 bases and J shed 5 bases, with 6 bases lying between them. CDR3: CSVGWDNEQFF. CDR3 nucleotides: TGCAGCGTTGGTTGGGACAATGAGCAGTTCTTC.

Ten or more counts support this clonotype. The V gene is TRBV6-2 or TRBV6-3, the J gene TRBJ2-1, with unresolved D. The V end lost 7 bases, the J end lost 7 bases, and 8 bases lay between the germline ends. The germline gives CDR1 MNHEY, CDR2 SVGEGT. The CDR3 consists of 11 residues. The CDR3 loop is CASTPGNEQFF. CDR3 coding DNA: TGTGCCAGCACCCCCGGGAATGAGCAGTTCTTC.

This CDR3 is CASSQGTGGMDEQYF. DNA of the CDR3: TGTGCCAGCAGCCAGGGGACAGGGGGCATGGACGAGCAGTACTTC. V is TRBV3-1 and J is TRBJ2-7; 12 bases are a match to TRBD1. The length of the CDR3 is 15 residues. Germline trimming cut 3 bases from V and 5 bases from J; bases unmatched to any gene: 5. CDR1 and CDR2 from the germline V gene are LGHDT and YNNKEL (reference sequence).

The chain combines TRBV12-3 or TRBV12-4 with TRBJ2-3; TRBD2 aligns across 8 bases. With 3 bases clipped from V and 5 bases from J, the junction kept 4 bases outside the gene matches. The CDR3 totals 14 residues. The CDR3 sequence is CASSFSLAGDTQYF. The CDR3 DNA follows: TGTGCCAGCAGTTTTTCCCTAGCGGGAGATACGCAGTATTTT.

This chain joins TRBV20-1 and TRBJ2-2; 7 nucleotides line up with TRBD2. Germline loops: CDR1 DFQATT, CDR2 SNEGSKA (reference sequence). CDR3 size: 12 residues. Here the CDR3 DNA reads TGCGGGTGGAGCGGGGACACCGGGGAGCTGTTTTTT. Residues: CGWSGDTGELFF.

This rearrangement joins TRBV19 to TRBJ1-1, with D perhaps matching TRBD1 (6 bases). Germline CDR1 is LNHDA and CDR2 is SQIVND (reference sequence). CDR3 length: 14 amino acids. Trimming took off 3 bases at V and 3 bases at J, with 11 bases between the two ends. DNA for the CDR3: TGTGCCAGTAGTATCGGCAGGGGCGACACTGAAGCTTTCTTT. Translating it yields CASSIGRGDTEAFF.

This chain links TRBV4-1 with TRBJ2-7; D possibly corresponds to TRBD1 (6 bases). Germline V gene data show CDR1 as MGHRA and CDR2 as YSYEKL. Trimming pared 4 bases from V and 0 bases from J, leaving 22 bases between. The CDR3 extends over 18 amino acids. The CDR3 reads CASSLRATEQGHSYEQYF. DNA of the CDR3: TGCGCCAGCAGCCTAAGAGCGACAGAACAGGGCCACTCCTACGAGCAGTACTTC.

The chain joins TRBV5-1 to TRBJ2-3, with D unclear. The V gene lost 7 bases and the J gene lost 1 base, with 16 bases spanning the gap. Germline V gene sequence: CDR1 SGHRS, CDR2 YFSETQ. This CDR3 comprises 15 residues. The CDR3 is CASGYYGPGTDTQYF. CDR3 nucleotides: TGCGCCAGCGGCTACTACGGACCGGGCACAGATACGCAGTATTTT.

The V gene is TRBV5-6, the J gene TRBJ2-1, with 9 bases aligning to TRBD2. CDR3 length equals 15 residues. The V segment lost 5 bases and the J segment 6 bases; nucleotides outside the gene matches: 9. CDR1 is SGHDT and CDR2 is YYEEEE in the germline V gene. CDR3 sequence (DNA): TGTGCCAGCAGTCGGCCCCGACTAGCGGCCAATGAGCAGTTCTTC. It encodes CASSRPRLAANEQFF.

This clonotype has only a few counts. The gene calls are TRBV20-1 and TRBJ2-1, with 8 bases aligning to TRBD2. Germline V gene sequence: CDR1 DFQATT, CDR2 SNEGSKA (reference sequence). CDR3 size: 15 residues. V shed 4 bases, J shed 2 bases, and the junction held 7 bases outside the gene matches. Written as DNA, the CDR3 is TGCAGTGCTAATTTAGGCGGGAGGACCTACAATGAGCAGTTCTTC. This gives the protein CSANLGGRTYNEQFF.

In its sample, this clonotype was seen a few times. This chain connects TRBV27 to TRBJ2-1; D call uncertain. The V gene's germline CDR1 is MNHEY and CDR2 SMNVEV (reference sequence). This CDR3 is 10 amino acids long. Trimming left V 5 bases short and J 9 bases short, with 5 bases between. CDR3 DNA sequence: TGTGCCAGCAGTGCTTGTGAGCAGTTCTTC. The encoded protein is CASSACEQFF.

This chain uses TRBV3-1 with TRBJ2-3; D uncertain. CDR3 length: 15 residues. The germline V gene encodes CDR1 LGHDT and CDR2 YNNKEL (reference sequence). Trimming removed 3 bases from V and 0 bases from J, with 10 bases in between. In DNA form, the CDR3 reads TGTGCCAGCAGCCATGACCAATCTAGCACAGATACGCAGTATTTT. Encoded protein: CASSHDQSSTDTQYF.

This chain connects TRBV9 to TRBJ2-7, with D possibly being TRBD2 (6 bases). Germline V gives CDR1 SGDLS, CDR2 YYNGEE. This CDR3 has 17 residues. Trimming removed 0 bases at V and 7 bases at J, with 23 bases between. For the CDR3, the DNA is TGTGCCAGCAGCGTAGATGGAACGACGGGAGAAGGATGGGAGCAGTACTTC. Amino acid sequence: CASSVDGTTGEGWEQYF.

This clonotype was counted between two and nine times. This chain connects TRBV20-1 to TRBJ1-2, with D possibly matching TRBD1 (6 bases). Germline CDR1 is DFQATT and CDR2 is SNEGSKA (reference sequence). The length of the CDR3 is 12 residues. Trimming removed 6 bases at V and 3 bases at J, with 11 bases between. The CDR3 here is CSAWGRDYGYTF. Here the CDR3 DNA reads TGCAGTGCATGGGGGCGCGACTATGGCTACACCTTC.

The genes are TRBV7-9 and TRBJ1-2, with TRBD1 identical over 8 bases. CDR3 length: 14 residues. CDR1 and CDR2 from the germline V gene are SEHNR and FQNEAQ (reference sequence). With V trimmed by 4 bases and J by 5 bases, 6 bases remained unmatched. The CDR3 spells CASSSEQGGYGYTF. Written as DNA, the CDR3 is TGTGCCAGCAGCTCCGAACAGGGGGGGTATGGCTACACCTTC.